Listed here are 13 T cell receptor beta chains from one sample, sequenced in a study of T cell responses to AZD1222 COVID-19 vaccine. The table came from immunoSEQ multiplex PCR; TCRdb's copy has only in-frame clones and leaves some out. The sample has about 53,000 clones, approximately 84% seen once. Sequencing was performed on peripheral blood, taken on day 0 of AZD1222 vaccination. Every receptor here comes from an adult in good health.

This clone was observed once. This sequence joins TRBV2 and TRBJ2-3; D might be TRBD2 (6 bases). Per the germline V gene, CDR1 is SNHLY and CDR2 is FYNNEI. The V end lost 6 bases, the J end lost 0 bases, and 16 bases lay between the germline ends. The CDR3 consists of 16 residues. The CDR3 sequence: CASRRVAELSTDTQYF. CDR3 DNA: TGTGCCAGCAGGAGGGTAGCGGAATTAAGCACAGATACGCAGTATTTT.

The chain carries TRBV7-2 and TRBJ2-5; TRBD2 agrees at 7 bases. V lost 1 base to trimming and J lost 6 bases; unmatched junction nucleotides: 14. The germline V gene encodes CDR1 SGHTA and CDR2 FQGNSA. The CDR3 runs to 17 residues. CDR3 bases: TGTGCCAGCAGCTTAGTCGAACTGCCCGGGCGGGAGCAGACCCAGTACTTC. Translation gives CASSLVELPGREQTQYF.

This clone has a handful of counts. The chain uses TRBV5-1 and TRBJ2-2; 7 bases align to TRBD1. Germline V gene data show CDR1 as SGHRS and CDR2 as YFSETQ. With V trimmed by 3 bases and J by 0 bases, 2 bases remained unmatched. The CDR3 is 15 amino acids. The CDR3 reads CASSWTGANTGELFF. The CDR3 DNA reads TGCGCCAGCAGCTGGACAGGAGCGAACACCGGGGAGCTGTTTTTT.

The chain is built from TRBV7-8 and TRBJ1-5, with 12 bases that match TRBD1. Germline CDR1 SGHVS, CDR2 FQNEAQ. Trimming cost V 3 bases and J 3 bases; bases outside gene matches: 3. CDR3 length equals 16 residues. The CDR3 spells CASSFRDRGPNQPQHF. The CDR3, as DNA: TGTGCCAGCAGCTTCCGGGACAGGGGGCCCAATCAGCCCCAGCATTTT.

This clone was found once. The chain is built from TRBV21-1 and TRBJ1-2. TRBV21-1 is assigned pseudogene status. The length of the CDR3 is 15 residues. CDR3 protein: CASSKALRLYYGYTF. The CDR3 bases are TGTGCCAGCAGCAAAGCGCTTCGGCTGTACTATGGCTACACCTTC.

The count of this clone is one. The V gene is TRBV10-3, the J gene TRBJ2-3, with D perhaps matching TRBD1 (6 bases). CDR3 length equals 13 residues. Trimming removed 5 bases at V and 3 bases at J, with 9 bases between. Germline assignment: CDR1 ENHRY and CDR2 SYGVKD. The CDR3 DNA reads as TGTGCCATCAGTTTAGGGGGTACAGATACGCAGTATTTT. Amino acids: CAISLGGTDTQYF.

The chain carries TRBV19 and TRBJ2-7; TRBD1 is a possible D gene (5 bases). Germline CDR1 is LNHDA and CDR2 is SQIVND (reference sequence). The CDR3 is 15 residues long. The germline V and J ends were trimmed by 1 base and 0 bases, with 10 bases remaining between them. CDR3 DNA: TGTGCCAGTAGTATAGGGCAGGGTGCCTCCTACGAGCAGTACTTC. This codes for CASSIGQGASYEQYF.

This clone was found once. This chain uses TRBV27 with TRBJ1-5; the D is unclear. The CDR3 has 13 amino acids. Trimming took off 4 bases at V and 4 bases at J, with 8 bases between the two ends. The germline CDR1 and CDR2 sequences are MNHEY and SMNVEV (reference sequence). Here the CDR3 DNA reads TGTGCCAGCAGTTCTTTCGGGAATCAGCCCCAGCATTTT. Protein product: CASSSFGNQPQHF.

This clone has a single count. The chain employs TRBV3-1 (or the pseudogene TRBV3-2) and TRBJ2-2; 10 nucleotides line up with TRBD2. The V and J ends lost 3 bases and 5 bases, in that order; junction bases with no gene match: 9. The CDR3 has 17 residues. Looked up from germline, CDR1 is LGHDT and CDR2 is YNNKEL (reference sequence). CDR3 DNA sequence: TGTGCCAGCAGCCACCAACTAGCGGGAAGTGGGACCGGGGAGCTGTTTTTT. Protein product: CASSHQLAGSGTGELFF.

This sequence joins TRBV5-6 and TRBJ2-1; D uncertain. This CDR3 spans 16 amino acids. Germline CDR1 SGHDT, CDR2 YYEEEE. V lost 1 base, J lost 7 bases, and 18 bases lay in between. This chain's CDR3 is CASSLFLFRKGNEQFF. Here the CDR3 DNA reads TGTGCCAGCAGCTTGTTCCTCTTTAGGAAGGGTAATGAGCAGTTCTTC.

DNA of the CDR3: TGTGCCTCCCGAGGAGAGAGGGGGCTTGCTTTCTTT. This gives the protein CASRGERGLAFF. The gene calls are TRBV30 and TRBJ1-1, with 7 bases identical to TRBD1. CDR1 and CDR2 from the germline V gene are GTSNPN and SVGIG (reference sequence). The V segment lost 7 bases and the J segment 11 bases; nucleotides outside the gene matches: 13. CDR3 size: 12 residues. Together with reference TRBV30 and TRBJ1-1, the CDR3 gives the full variable domain: SQTIHQWPATLVQPVGSPLSLECTVEGTSNPNLYWYRQAAGRGLQLLFYSVGIGQISSEVPQNLSASRPQDRQFILSSKKLLLSDSGFYLCASRGERGLAFFGQGTRLTVV.

The DNA of the CDR3 is TGTGCCAGCAGCAAACTGGTAGACGACAATCAGCCCCAGCATTTT. It yields the protein CASSKLVDDNQPQHF. J is TRBJ1-5 and V is TRBV21-1. TRBV21-1 corresponds to a pseudogene. The CDR3 runs 15 residues.

The gene calls are TRBV18 and TRBJ2-1, with 8 positions matching TRBD1. The ends lost 6 bases at V and 6 bases at J; junction bases unmatched: 7. This CDR3 has 14 amino acids. Germline V gene sequence: CDR1 KGHSH, CDR2 LQKENI. The CDR3 bases are TGTGCCAGCTCCCCCAGGGGGCCAGGCAATGAGCAGTTCTTC. It is translated as CASSPRGPGNEQFF.